Listed below are T cell receptor beta chains from one sample, sequenced in a study of regulatory T cells in long-lasting Graves disease. Each CDR3 protein gets one entry after TCRdb re-called the multiplex PCR reads with MiXCR. Among 350,000 to 450,000 distinct CDR3 sequences listed, roughly 23% were seen once. Specimen: peripheral blood mononuclear cells (PBMCs), collected when the disease was refractory, from a patient treated with antithyroid drugs. These receptors were obtained from a female donor with Graves disease. The CDR3 runs from the conserved cysteine through the conserved F or W. Clone sizes are given selectively: once, few, many, or a class where the clone is expanded.

v_call	clone_size	j_call	cdr3_aa
TRBV6-1	many	TRBJ2-6	CASSEKGAGANVLTF
TRBV15	-	TRBJ2-3	CATRGGWSHSTDTQYF
TRBV29-1	many	TRBJ1-1	CSASTVMNTEAFF
TRBV6-2/TRBV6-3	few	TRBJ2-7	CASSPRGTSGTPPGPYEQYF
TRBV12-3/TRBV12-4	many	TRBJ1-4	CASSPVYGEKLFF
TRBV6-2/TRBV6-3	-	TRBJ1-2	CASSTWTGGNYGYTF
TRBV28	many	TRBJ1-5	CAGRGTLRNQPQHF
TRBV12-3/TRBV12-4	few	TRBJ2-2	CASSRASAPRSNTGELFF
TRBV15	few	TRBJ2-7	CATSTTGGPREQYF
TRBV7-9	few	TRBJ2-5	CASSQPPGLAGRGQETQYF
TRBV6-2/TRBV6-3	many	TRBJ2-7	CASSYFRDRGPEQYF
TRBV7-2	many	TRBJ1-1	CASSSVGTVNTEAFF
TRBV28	few	TRBJ2-7	CASSLLPGLAGLSYYEQYF
TRBV6-1	many	TRBJ2-7	CASSTTGPYEQYF
TRBV6-2/TRBV6-3	-	TRBJ1-2	CASSYSGQGYDGYTF
TRBV11-2	many	TRBJ2-5	CASSLNRGGETQYF
TRBV27	few	TRBJ2-1	CASRDSGSSYNEQFF
TRBV7-8	many	TRBJ1-1	CASSLETNTEAFF
TRBV10-3	many	TRBJ1-2	CAISESKGTVDGYTF
TRBV28	many	TRBJ2-2	CAGWDSNTGELFF
TRBV24-1	few	TRBJ2-3	CATVSGRASDTQYF
TRBV30	few	TRBJ2-2	CAWSPSPLGDGELFF
TRBV7-9	-	TRBJ1-2	CASSLRKTGNEGYTF
TRBV2	many	TRBJ2-7	CASSGTGVEQYF
TRBV24-1	once	TRBJ1-5	CGTSDRGLNNQPQHF
TRBV28	many	TRBJ2-5	CASSLSGAGGFLKTQYF
TRBV6-1	few	TRBJ2-6	CASSEQVSSKGSGANVLTF
TRBV2	many	TRBJ2-2	CASRWDKNTGELFF
TRBV5-1	-	TRBJ2-7	CAGRRTETYEQYF
TRBV11-2	-	TRBJ2-7	CASSLGGTLVYEQYF
TRBV9	many	TRBJ1-2	CASRGTALYGYTF
TRBV20-1	many	TRBJ1-2	CSARVPGGYGYTF
TRBV29-1	-	TRBJ2-3	CSVDGLAGVGTDTQYF